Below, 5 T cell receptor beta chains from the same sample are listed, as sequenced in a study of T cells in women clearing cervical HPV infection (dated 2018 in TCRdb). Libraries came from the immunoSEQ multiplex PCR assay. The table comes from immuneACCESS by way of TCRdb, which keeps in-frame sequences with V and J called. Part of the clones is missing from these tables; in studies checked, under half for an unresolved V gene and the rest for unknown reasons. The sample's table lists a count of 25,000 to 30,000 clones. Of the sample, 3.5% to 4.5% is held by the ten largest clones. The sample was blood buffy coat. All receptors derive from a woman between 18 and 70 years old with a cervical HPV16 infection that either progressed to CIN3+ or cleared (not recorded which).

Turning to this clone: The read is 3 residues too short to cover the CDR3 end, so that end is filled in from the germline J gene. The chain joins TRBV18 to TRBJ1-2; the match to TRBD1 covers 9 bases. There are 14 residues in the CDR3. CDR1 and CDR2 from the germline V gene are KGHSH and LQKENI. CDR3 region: CASSVTGGAYDYTF. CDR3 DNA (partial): TGTGCCAGCTCAGTGACAGGGGGTGCGTACGAC.

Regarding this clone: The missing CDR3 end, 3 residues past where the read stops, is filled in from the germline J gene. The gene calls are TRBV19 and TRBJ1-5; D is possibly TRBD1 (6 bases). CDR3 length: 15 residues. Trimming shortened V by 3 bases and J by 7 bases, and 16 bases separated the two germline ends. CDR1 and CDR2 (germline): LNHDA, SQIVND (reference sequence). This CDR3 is CASSIPLGARQPQHF. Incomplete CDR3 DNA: TGTGCCAGTAGTATCCCTCTGGGGGCAAGACAGCCC.

The CDR3 bases that were read are TGCGCCAGCGGGATTCAGGGGGCTCTCACTGAA. It specifies CASGIQGALTE. The whole CDR3 reads CASGIQGALTEAFF. The rearrangement links TRBV10-2 to TRBJ1-1; 8 bases map to TRBD1. The observed sequence ends 3 residues before the CDR3 terminus, with the missing tail filled in from the germline J gene. CDR1 and CDR2 (germline): WSHSY, SAAADI. CDR3 length: 14 amino acids. Germline trimming cut 8 bases from V and 4 bases from J; bases unmatched to any gene: 9.

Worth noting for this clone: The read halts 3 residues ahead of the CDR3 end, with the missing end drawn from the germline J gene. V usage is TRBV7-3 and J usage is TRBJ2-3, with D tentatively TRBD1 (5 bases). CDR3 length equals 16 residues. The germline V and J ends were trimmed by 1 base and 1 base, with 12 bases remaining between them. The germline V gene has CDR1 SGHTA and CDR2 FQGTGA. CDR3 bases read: TGTGCCAGCAGCTTAATCGCAGGGCCCCGCACAGATACG. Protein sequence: CASSLIAGPRTDT. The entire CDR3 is CASSLIAGPRTDTQYF.

The CDR3 protein is CSARDSYGYTF. The sequenced part of the CDR3 DNA is TGCAGTGCTAGAGATAGCTATGGC. The chain recombines TRBV20-1 with TRBJ1-2; D unclear. With the read ending 3 residues before the CDR3 end, the germline J gene is used to fill in that end. V lost 0 bases and J 4 bases, leaving 3 bases between the germline ends. CDR3 length equals 11 residues. The germline V gene has CDR1 DFQATT and CDR2 SNEGSKA (reference sequence).